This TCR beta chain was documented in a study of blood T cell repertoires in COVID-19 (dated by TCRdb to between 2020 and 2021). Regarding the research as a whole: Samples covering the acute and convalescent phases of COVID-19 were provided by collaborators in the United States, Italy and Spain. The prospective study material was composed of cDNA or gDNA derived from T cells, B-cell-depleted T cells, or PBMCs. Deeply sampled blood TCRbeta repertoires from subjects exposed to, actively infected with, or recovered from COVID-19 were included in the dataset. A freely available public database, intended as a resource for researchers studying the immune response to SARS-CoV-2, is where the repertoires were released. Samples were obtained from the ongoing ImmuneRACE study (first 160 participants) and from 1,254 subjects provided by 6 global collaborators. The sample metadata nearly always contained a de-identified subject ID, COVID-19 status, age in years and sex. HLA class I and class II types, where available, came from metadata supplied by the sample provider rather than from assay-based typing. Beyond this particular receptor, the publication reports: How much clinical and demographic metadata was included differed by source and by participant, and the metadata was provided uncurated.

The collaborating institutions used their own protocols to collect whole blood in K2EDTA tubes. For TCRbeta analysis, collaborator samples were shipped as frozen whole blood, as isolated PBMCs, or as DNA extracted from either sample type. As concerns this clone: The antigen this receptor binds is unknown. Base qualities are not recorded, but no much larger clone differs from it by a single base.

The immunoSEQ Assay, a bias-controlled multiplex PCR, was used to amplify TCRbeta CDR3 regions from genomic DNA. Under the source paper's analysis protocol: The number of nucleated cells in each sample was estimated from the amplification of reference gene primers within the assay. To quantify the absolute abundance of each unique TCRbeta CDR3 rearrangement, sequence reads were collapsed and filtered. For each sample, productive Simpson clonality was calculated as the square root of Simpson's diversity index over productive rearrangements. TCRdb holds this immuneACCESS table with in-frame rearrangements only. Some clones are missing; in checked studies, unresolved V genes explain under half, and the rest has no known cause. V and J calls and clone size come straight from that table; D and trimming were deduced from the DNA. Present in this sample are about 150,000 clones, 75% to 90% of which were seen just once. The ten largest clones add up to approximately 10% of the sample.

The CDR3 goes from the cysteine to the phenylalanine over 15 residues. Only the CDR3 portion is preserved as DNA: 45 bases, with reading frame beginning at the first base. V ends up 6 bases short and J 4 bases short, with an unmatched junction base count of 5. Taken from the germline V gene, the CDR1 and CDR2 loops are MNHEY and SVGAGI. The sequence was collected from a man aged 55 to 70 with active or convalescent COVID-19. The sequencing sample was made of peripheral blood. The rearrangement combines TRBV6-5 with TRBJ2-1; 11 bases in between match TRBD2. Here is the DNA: TGTGCCAGCAGCACTACTAGCGGGAGTTACAATGAGCAGTTCTTC. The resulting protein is CASSTTSGSYNEQFF.